This TCR beta chain was retrieved from a study of cytomegalovirus exposure and HLA in healthy donors. The CDR3 extends over 15 amino acids. Unmatched junction bases numbered 10, after V lost 5 bases and J lost 6 bases. From germline, CDR1 is SGHTA and CDR2 FQGTGA. A word on this clone: As yet, its antigen is unknown.

Researchers ran the PCR with 60 Vbeta and 13 Jbeta primers. Generated by immunoSEQ multiplex PCR, the TCRdb table keeps only in-frame clones and is missing some. Recorded here are tens of thousands of clones; the top ten clones represent roughly 1.5%. Study observations and caveats: The study listed 164 cytomegalovirus-associated TCR beta chains. A classifier reportedly called cytomegalovirus status with high sensitivity and specificity.

Sequencing used PBMCs. This receptor was taken from an older woman in good health and CMV-seronegative. The genes are TRBV7-3 and TRBJ2-1, with 7 bases aligning to TRBD2. This CDR3 reads CASSPRDYLGNEQFF. As DNA, the CDR3 is TGTGCCAGCAGCCCCAGGGACTACCTCGGCAATGAGCAGTTCTTC.